This is a list of T cell receptor beta chains from one sample in a study of blood T cell repertoires in COVID-19. TCRdb keeps only in-frame clones here, not all; method: immunoSEQ multiplex PCR. In the table there are approximately 81,000 clones, about 88% of which are singletons. Sequencing was performed on peripheral blood. Source of these receptors: a man in his 70s with active or convalescent COVID-19. The CDR3 runs from the conserved cysteine through the conserved F or W. The D gene is left open where the match is weak. Only some rows state a clone size, as once, few, many or a class for expanded clones.

length: 14
V: TRBV7-9
D: .
J: TRBJ1-5
size: once
CDR3: CASSDGQHNQPQHF
DNA: TGTGCCAGCAGCGATGGGCAGCACAATCAGCCCCAGCATTTT

length: 18
V: TRBV9
D: TRBD1
J: TRBJ2-6
size: .
CDR3: CASSPRQGAGSGANVLTF
DNA: TGTGCCAGCAGCCCGCGGCAGGGGGCCGGCTCTGGGGCCAACGTCCTGACTTTC

length: 16
V: TRBV6-5
D: TRBD1
J: TRBJ1-6
size: .
CDR3: CASSYGTALYNSPLHF
DNA: TGTGCCAGCAGTTACGGGACAGCACTCTATAATTCACCCCTCCACTTT

length: 11
V: TRBV6-5
D: .
J: TRBJ2-7
size: .
CDR3: CASSSRYEQYF
DNA: TGTGCCAGCAGCTCCAGGTACGAGCAGTACTTC

length: 14
V: TRBV5-4
D: TRBD2
J: TRBJ2-3
size: .
CDR3: CASTPGLAPDTQYF
DNA: TGTGCCAGCACCCCGGGACTAGCTCCAGATACGCAGTATTTT

length: 15
V: TRBV5-1
D: TRBD1
J: TRBJ1-4
size: .
CDR3: CASSLAGTAEEKLFF
DNA: TGCGCCAGCAGCTTGGCCGGGACAGCGGAGGAAAAACTGTTTTTT

length: 15
V: TRBV19
D: TRBD1
J: TRBJ2-7
size: .
CDR3: CASRPRTGGTYEQYF
DNA: TGTGCCAGTAGACCCCGGACAGGGGGCACCTACGAGCAGTACTTC

length: 15
V: TRBV28
D: TRBD1
J: TRBJ1-2
size: .
CDR3: CASSLMAGQGYGYTF
DNA: TGTGCCAGCAGTTTAATGGCCGGACAGGGCTATGGCTACACCTTC

length: 15
V: TRBV6-5
D: TRBD2
J: TRBJ2-5
size: .
CDR3: CASSRLAANGETQYF
DNA: TGTGCCAGCAGTCGACTAGCGGCGAACGGAGAGACCCAGTACTTC

length: 16
V: TRBV18
D: .
J: TRBJ2-6
size: .
CDR3: CASSPPRSSGANVLTF
DNA: TGTGCCAGCTCACCGCCGAGAAGCTCTGGGGCCAACGTCCTGACTTTC

length: 14
V: TRBV18
D: TRBD1
J: TRBJ1-1
size: .
CDR3: CASSPGTGLGEAFF
DNA: TGTGCCAGCTCGCCCGGGACAGGGCTCGGTGAAGCTTTCTTT

length: 15
V: TRBV2
D: .
J: TRBJ1-5
size: .
CDR3: CASSYSNLGNQPQHF
DNA: TGTGCCAGCAGCTACAGTAATTTGGGCAATCAGCCCCAGCATTTT

length: 13
V: TRBV11-2
D: .
J: TRBJ1-2
size: .
CDR3: CASSPHNNYGYTF
DNA: TGTGCCAGCAGCCCACACAATAACTATGGCTACACCTTC

length: 15
V: TRBV28
D: .
J: TRBJ1-4
size: few
CDR3: CASSFQGIANEKLFF
DNA: TGTGCCAGCAGTTTCCAGGGGATCGCTAATGAAAAACTGTTTTTT

length: 18
V: TRBV18
D: TRBD1
J: TRBJ1-2
size: .
CDR3: CASSPPWMLRGPQHGYTF
DNA: TGTGCCAGCTCACCACCGTGGATGCTCAGGGGGCCTCAACATGGCTACACCTTC

length: 16
V: TRBV15
D: TRBD1
J: TRBJ1-2
size: once
CDR3: CATSRDRGTGAGGYTF
DNA: TGTGCCACCAGCAGAGATCGTGGGACAGGGGCGGGTGGCTACACCTTC

length: 15
V: TRBV9
D: .
J: TRBJ1-6
size: .
CDR3: CASSVGRDAWGALHF
DNA: TGTGCCAGCAGCGTAGGTAGAGATGCGTGGGGGGCCCTCCACTTT

length: 13
V: TRBV6-5
D: .
J: TRBJ2-2
size: .
CDR3: CASSRSMSGELFF
DNA: TGTGCCAGCAGCCGCTCTATGTCCGGGGAGCTGTTTTTT

length: 16
V: TRBV5-6
D: TRBD1
J: TRBJ1-1
size: .
CDR3: CASSLGDRGLGTEAFF
DNA: TGTGCCAGCAGCTTGGGGGACAGGGGGCTTGGGACTGAAGCTTTCTTT

length: 15
V: TRBV11-2
D: .
J: TRBJ1-1
size: .
CDR3: CASSPTGGMNTEAFF
DNA: TGTGCCAGCAGCCCCACCGGGGGGATGAACACTGAAGCTTTCTTT

length: 16
V: TRBV3-1/TRBV3-2
D: TRBD1
J: TRBJ1-1
size: .
CDR3: CASSQPTGGQNTEAFF
DNA: TGTGCCAGCAGCCAACCTACAGGGGGCCAGAACACTGAAGCTTTCTTT

length: 15
V: TRBV12-5
D: TRBD2
J: TRBJ2-6
size: once
CDR3: CASSSGSSGANVLTF
DNA: TGTGCTAGTAGCAGCGGGAGCTCTGGGGCCAACGTCCTGACTTTC

length: 16
V: TRBV15
D: TRBD1
J: TRBJ1-1
size: .
CDR3: CATSRTGGVGSTEAFF
DNA: TGTGCCACCAGCAGAACAGGGGGTGTGGGGAGCACTGAAGCTTTCTTT

length: 16
V: TRBV6-2/TRBV6-3
D: .
J: TRBJ2-5
size: .
CDR3: CASSYTPGRGGETQYF
DNA: TGTGCCAGCAGTTACACACCTGGCAGGGGAGGGGAGACCCAGTACTTC

length: 17
V: TRBV7-2
D: TRBD1
J: TRBJ2-7
size: .
CDR3: CASSPRTGGASSREQYF
DNA: TGTGCCAGCAGCCCACGGACAGGGGGCGCATCATCGCGGGAGCAGTACTTC

length: 17
V: TRBV3-1/TRBV3-2
D: TRBD2
J: TRBJ2-1
size: .
CDR3: CASSQGSSGGAKGEQFF
DNA: TGTGCCAGCAGCCAAGGGTCTAGCGGGGGGGCCAAGGGTGAGCAGTTCTTC

length: 15
V: TRBV11-2
D: .
J: TRBJ1-5
size: once
CDR3: CASSPTSHSNQPQHF
DNA: TGTGCCAGCAGCCCAACTTCCCATAGCAATCAGCCCCAGCATTTT

length: 14
V: TRBV30
D: TRBD1
J: TRBJ1-2
size: .
CDR3: CAWSVTGLDYGYTF
DNA: TGTGCCTGGAGTGTGACAGGGCTCGACTATGGCTACACCTTC

length: 16
V: TRBV5-1
D: TRBD1
J: TRBJ2-5
size: .
CDR3: CASSFNRQGVGETQYF
DNA: TGCGCCAGCAGCTTTAACCGACAGGGGGTGGGAGAGACCCAGTACTTC

length: 15
V: TRBV9
D: .
J: TRBJ2-5
size: .
CDR3: CASSVGLRAGLNQYF
DNA: TGTGCCAGCAGCGTAGGTCTCCGGGCCGGACTTAACCAGTACTTC

length: 13
V: TRBV7-2
D: TRBD2
J: TRBJ2-3
size: .
CDR3: CASSSGRGYTQYF
DNA: TGTGCCAGCAGCTCCGGGAGGGGATATACGCAGTATTTT

length: 15
V: TRBV7-8
D: .
J: TRBJ1-1
size: .
CDR3: CASSPSAGGYTEAFF
DNA: TGTGCCAGCAGCCCCAGTGCCGGGGGGTATACTGAAGCTTTCTTT

length: 14
V: TRBV5-6
D: .
J: TRBJ1-4
size: .
CDR3: CASSLGQGNEKLFF
DNA: TGTGCCAGCAGCTTGGGGCAGGGGAATGAAAAACTGTTTTTT

length: 12
V: TRBV3-1/TRBV3-2
D: .
J: TRBJ2-7
size: .
CDR3: CASSRLPYEQYF
DNA: TGTGCCAGCAGCCGGCTCCCCTACGAGCAGTACTTC

length: 14
V: TRBV11-2
D: .
J: TRBJ2-7
size: .
CDR3: CASSPWEVGWEQYF
DNA: TGTGCCAGCAGTCCTTGGGAGGTCGGTTGGGAGCAGTACTTC

length: 15
V: TRBV6-5
D: .
J: TRBJ1-2
size: .
CDR3: CASSSYRFEDIGYTF
DNA: TGTGCCAGCAGTTCATATCGTTTTGAAGACATCGGCTACACCTTC

length: 15
V: TRBV5-5
D: .
J: TRBJ2-5
size: .
CDR3: CASSFNSGPQETQYF
DNA: TGTGCCAGCAGCTTTAACAGCGGACCGCAAGAGACCCAGTACTTC

length: 12
V: TRBV7-2
D: .
J: TRBJ1-2
size: .
CDR3: CASSSDSSGYTF
DNA: TGTGCCAGCAGCTCCGACAGTAGTGGCTACACCTTC

length: 14
V: TRBV19
D: .
J: TRBJ1-1
size: .
CDR3: CASSRGAWGTEAFF
DNA: TGTGCCAGTAGTAGGGGCGCCTGGGGCACTGAAGCTTTCTTT

length: 13
V: TRBV2
D: TRBD1
J: TRBJ1-2
size: .
CDR3: CASILQGSGGYTF
DNA: TGTGCCAGCATCCTACAGGGGAGTGGAGGCTACACCTTC

length: 19
V: TRBV7-6
D: TRBD1
J: TRBJ1-3
size: .
CDR3: CASSLVARGVLNSGNTIYF
DNA: TGTGCCAGCAGCTTAGTGGCCAGGGGGGTACTCAACTCTGGAAACACCATATATTTT

length: 18
V: TRBV18
D: TRBD1
J: TRBJ1-5
size: few
CDR3: CASSPYRQGFRLDQPQHF
DNA: TGTGCCAGCTCACCGTACAGACAGGGCTTCCGATTAGATCAGCCCCAGCATTTT

length: 14
V: TRBV19
D: .
J: TRBJ1-4
size: .
CDR3: CASSMGDSEEKLFF
DNA: TGTGCCAGTAGTATGGGTGACAGCGAGGAAAAACTGTTTTTT

length: 15
V: TRBV7-2
D: .
J: TRBJ1-5
size: .
CDR3: CASSSRTGRDQPQHF
DNA: TGTGCCAGCAGCTCCCGCACAGGGAGGGATCAGCCCCAGCATTTT

length: 13
V: TRBV5-5
D: .
J: TRBJ1-4
size: .
CDR3: CASGRDTADKLFF
DNA: TGTGCCAGCGGCCGGGACACGGCGGACAAACTGTTTTTT

length: 14
V: TRBV27
D: .
J: TRBJ2-7
size: .
CDR3: CASSFDGMTYEQYF
DNA: TGTGCCAGCAGTTTTGACGGGATGACCTACGAGCAGTACTTC

length: 16
V: TRBV6-2/TRBV6-3
D: TRBD1
J: TRBJ1-1
size: .
CDR3: CASSYPTGGSNTEAFF
DNA: TGTGCCAGCAGTTACCCGACAGGGGGTAGTAACACTGAAGCTTTCTTT

length: 13
V: TRBV7-6
D: .
J: TRBJ1-2
size: few
CDR3: CASSLADGDGYTF
DNA: TGTGCCAGCAGCTTAGCGGACGGGGATGGCTACACCTTC

length: 12
V: TRBV29-1
D: TRBD1
J: TRBJ2-7
size: .
CDR3: CSVLTGGHEQYF
DNA: TGCAGCGTTCTTACAGGGGGCCACGAGCAGTACTTC

length: 12
V: TRBV25-1
D: .
J: TRBJ1-4
size: .
CDR3: CASTRGEGKLFF
DNA: TGTGCCAGCACCCGCGGGGAGGGAAAACTGTTTTTT

length: 12
V: TRBV6-1
D: .
J: TRBJ1-2
size: .
CDR3: CASSEDGGGYTF
DNA: TGTGCCAGCAGTGAAGATGGAGGAGGCTACACCTTC

length: 15
V: TRBV6-1
D: .
J: TRBJ1-2
size: .
CDR3: CASSEALGASYGYTF
DNA: TGTGCCAGCAGTGAAGCGCTAGGGGCTTCCTATGGCTACACCTTC

length: 14
V: TRBV19
D: .
J: TRBJ1-5
size: .
CDR3: CASSHGQPSQPQHF
DNA: TGTGCCAGTAGTCATGGACAGCCCTCTCAGCCCCAGCATTTT